The source of this T cell receptor (beta chain) is a study of T cell changes during pregnancy in multiple sclerosis. Here immunoSEQ multiplex PCR was the method, and the copy in TCRdb shows in-frame clones only, minus some. The sample includes some 29,000 clones, approximately 90% of them seen just once. The CDR3 length is 15 residues. Germline V gives CDR1 SGHRS, CDR2 YFSETQ. The V gene end was trimmed by 2 bases and the J gene end by 3 bases; junction bases not matched to a gene: 8. The table lists this clone with a count of one. This TCR was recovered from a female donor with multiple sclerosis, enrolled in a pregnancy study. The chain employs TRBV5-1 and TRBJ2-7, with 7 nucleotides matching TRBD2. Specimen: CD8+ T cells from peripheral blood mononuclear cells, collected after pregnancy. CDR3 sequence reads: CASSFRSSSGYEQYF. The CDR3 coding sequence is TGCGCCAGCAGCTTCAGGAGTTCTAGCGGCTACGAGCAGTACTTC.